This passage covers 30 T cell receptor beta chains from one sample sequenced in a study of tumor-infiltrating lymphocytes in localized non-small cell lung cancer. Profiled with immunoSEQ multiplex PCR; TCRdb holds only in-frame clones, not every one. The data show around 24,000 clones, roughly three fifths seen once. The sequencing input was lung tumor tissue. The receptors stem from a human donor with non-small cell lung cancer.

CDR3 sequence reads: CASSSRRVEDIQYF. The CDR3 nucleotides are TGTGCCAGCAGCTCCAGGCGCGTTGAGGACATTCAGTACTTC. The chain combines TRBV7-2 with TRBJ2-4; D call uncertain. Germline V gene lookup returns CDR1 SGHTA and CDR2 FQGNSA. The V end lost 4 bases, the J end lost 8 bases, and 15 bases lay between the germline ends. This CDR3 spans 14 amino acids.

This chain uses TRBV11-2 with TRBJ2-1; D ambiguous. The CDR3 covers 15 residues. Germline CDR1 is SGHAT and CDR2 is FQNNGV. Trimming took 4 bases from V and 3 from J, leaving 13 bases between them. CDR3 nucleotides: TGTGCCAGCAGCTCCCCAAGGACCGTCTACAATGAGCAGTTCTTC. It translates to CASSSPRTVYNEQFF.

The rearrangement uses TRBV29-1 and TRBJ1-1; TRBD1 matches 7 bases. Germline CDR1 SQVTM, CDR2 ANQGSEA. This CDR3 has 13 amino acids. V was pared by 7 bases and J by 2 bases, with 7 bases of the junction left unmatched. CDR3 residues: CSARRDSNTEAFF. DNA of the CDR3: TGCAGCGCCCGTCGGGACAGCAACACTGAAGCTTTCTTT.

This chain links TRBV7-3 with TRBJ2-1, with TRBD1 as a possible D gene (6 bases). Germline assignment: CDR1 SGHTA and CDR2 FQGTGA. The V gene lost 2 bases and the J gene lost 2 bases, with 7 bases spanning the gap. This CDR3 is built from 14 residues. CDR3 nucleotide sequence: TGTGCCAGCAGCTTAGAGGGGGCCTACAATGAGCAGTTCTTC. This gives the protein CASSLEGAYNEQFF.

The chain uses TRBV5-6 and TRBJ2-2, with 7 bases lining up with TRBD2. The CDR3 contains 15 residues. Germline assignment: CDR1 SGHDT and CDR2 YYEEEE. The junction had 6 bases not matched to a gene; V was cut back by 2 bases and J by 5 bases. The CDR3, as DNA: TGTGCCAGCAGCTTTGGGCTAGCGGTAACCGGGGAGCTGTTTTTT. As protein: CASSFGLAVTGELFF.

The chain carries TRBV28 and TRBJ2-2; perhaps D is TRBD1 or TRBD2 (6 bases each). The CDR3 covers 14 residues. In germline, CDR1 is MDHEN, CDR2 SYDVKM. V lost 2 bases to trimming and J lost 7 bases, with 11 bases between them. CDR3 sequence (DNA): TGTGCCAGCAGTTTAGGGGGGCCGGGCGGGGAGCTGTTTTTT. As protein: CASSLGGPGGELFF.

The CDR3 spells CAWSSGSYEQYF. For the CDR3, the DNA is TGTGCCTGGAGCAGCGGGAGTTACGAGCAGTACTTC. The rearrangement links TRBV30 to TRBJ2-7; TRBD2 matches at 8 bases. The germline V gene encodes CDR1 GTSNPN and CDR2 SVGIG (reference sequence). This CDR3 is 12 amino acids long. The ends lost 3 bases at V and 4 bases at J; junction bases unmatched: 2.

The CDR3 DNA reads TGTGCCAGCAGCTTGGCCAACGCTGGAAACACCATATATTTT. Translation gives CASSLANAGNTIYF. The genes are TRBV5-4 and TRBJ1-3; no reliable D call. CDR1 and CDR2 from the germline V gene are SGHNT and YYREEE (reference sequence). The CDR3 runs 14 residues. Trimming took 0 bases from V and 2 from J, leaving 6 bases between them.

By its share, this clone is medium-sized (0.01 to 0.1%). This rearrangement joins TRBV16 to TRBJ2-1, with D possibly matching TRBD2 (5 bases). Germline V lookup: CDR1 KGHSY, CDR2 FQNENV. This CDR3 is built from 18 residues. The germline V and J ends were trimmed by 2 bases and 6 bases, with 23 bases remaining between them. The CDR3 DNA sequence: TGTGCCAGCAGCCAAGTGAGTGGGAGATCGGGTGGTGGCAATGAGCAGTTCTTC. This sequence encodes CASSQVSGRSGGGNEQFF.

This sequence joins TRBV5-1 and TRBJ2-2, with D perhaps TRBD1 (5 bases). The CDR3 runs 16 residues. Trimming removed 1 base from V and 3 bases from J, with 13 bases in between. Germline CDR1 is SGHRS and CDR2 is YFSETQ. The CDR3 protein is CASSLFDPRDTGELFF. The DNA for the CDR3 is TGCGCCAGCAGCTTGTTCGACCCCAGGGACACCGGGGAGCTGTTTTTT.

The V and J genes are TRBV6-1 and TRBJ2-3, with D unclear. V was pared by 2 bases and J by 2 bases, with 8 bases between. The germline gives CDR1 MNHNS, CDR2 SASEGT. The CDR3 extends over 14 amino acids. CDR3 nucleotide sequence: TGTGCCAGCAGTGAAAGGGCCGTCACAGATACGCAGTATTTT. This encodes CASSERAVTDTQYF.

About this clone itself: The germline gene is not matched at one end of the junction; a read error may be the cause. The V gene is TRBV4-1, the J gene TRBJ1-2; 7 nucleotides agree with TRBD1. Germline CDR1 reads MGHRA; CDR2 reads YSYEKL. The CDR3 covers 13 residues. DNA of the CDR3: TGCGCCAGCAGCCAAGATCTCGGAACAGGGGACGCCTTC. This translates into CASSQDLGTGDAF.

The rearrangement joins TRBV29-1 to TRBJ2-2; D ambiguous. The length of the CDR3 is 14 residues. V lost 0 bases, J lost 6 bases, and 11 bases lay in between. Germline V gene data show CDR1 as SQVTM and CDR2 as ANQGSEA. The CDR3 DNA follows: TGCAGCGTTGAAGATCTTCGGCTACCCGGGGAGCTGTTTTTT. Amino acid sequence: CSVEDLRLPGELFF.

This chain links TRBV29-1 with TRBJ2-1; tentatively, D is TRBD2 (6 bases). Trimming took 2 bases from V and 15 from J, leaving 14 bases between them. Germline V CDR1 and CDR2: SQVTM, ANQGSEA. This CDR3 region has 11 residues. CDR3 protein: CSVEQTSLTFF. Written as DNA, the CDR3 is TGCAGCGTTGAACAGACTAGTTTGACGTTCTTC.

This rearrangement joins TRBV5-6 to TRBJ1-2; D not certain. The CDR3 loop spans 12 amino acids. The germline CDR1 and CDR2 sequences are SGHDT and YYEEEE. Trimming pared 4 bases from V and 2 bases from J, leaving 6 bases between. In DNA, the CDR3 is TGTGCCAGCAGCCGGACCAACTATGGCTACACCTTC. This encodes CASSRTNYGYTF.

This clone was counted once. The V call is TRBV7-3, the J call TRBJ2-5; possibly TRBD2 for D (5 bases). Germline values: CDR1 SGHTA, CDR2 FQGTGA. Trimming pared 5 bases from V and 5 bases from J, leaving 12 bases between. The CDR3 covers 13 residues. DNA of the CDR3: TGTGCCAGCAGCCCAGATCAGCGGGAGACCCAGTACTTC. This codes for CASSPDQRETQYF.

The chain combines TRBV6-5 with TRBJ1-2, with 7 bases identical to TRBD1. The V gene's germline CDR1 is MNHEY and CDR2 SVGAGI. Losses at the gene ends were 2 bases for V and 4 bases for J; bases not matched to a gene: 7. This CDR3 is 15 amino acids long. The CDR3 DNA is TGTGCCAGCAGTTACGGGTCAGGGGGGTCCTATGGCTACACCTTC. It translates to CASSYGSGGSYGYTF.

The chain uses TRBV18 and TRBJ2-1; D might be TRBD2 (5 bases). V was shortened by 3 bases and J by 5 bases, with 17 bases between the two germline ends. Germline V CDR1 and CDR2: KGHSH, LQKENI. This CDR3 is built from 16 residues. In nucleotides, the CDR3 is TGTGCCAGCTCACCTTATACTAGTACCACCCACAATGAGCAGTTCTTC. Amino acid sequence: CASSPYTSTTHNEQFF.

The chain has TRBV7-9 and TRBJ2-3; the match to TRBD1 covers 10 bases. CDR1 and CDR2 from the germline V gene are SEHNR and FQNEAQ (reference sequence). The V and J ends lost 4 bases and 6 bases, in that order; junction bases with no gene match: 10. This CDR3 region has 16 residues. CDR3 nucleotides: TGTGCCAGCAGCTCTTCCTCCCGGGACAGGGGCGATACGCAGTATTTT. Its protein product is CASSSSSRDRGDTQYF.

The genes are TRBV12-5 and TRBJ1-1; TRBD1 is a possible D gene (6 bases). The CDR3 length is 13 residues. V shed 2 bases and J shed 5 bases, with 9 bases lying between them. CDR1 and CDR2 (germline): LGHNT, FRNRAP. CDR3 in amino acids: CASGLRTGTEAFF. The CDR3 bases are TGTGCTAGTGGTTTGAGAACAGGGACTGAAGCTTTCTTT.

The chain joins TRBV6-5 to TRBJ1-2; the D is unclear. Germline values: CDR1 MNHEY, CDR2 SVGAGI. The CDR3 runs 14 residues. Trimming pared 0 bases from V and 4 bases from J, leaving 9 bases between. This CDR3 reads CASSYSANGYGYTF. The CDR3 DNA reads TGTGCCAGCAGTTACTCAGCGAATGGCTATGGCTACACCTTC.

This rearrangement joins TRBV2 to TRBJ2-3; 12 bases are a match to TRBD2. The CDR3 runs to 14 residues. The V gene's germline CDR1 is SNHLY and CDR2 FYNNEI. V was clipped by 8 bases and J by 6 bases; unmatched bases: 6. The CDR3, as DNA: TGTGCCAGCCCGCGTCTAGCGGGAGGGGATACGCAGTATTTT. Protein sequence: CASPRLAGGDTQYF.

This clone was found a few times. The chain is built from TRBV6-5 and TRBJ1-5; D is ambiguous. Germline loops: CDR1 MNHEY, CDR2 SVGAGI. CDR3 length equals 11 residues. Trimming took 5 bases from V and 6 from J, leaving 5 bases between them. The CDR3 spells CASSIGQPQHF. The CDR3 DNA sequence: TGTGCCAGCAGTATAGGTCAGCCCCAGCATTTT.

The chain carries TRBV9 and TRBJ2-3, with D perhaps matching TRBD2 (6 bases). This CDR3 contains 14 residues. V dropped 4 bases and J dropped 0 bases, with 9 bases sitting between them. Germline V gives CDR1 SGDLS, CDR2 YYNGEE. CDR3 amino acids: CASSSGTSTDTQYF. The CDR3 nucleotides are TGTGCCAGCAGCTCCGGGACTAGCACAGATACGCAGTATTTT.

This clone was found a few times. The CDR3 nucleotides are TGCGCCAGCAGCCAAAGTTACCGACAGGCACACTTCTTT. It specifies CASSQSYRQAHFF. The chain joins TRBV4-1 to TRBJ1-1, with a possible D match to TRBD1 (6 bases). The CDR3 is made up of 13 amino acids. Germline V gene data show CDR1 as MGHRA and CDR2 as YSYEKL. V was pared by 2 bases and J by 14 bases, with 18 bases between.

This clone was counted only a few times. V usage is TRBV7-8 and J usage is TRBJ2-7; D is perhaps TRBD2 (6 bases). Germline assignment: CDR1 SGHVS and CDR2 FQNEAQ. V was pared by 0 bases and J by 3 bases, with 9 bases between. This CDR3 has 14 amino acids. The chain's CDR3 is CASSLARDGYEQYF. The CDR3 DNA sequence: TGTGCCAGCAGCTTAGCGCGGGATGGCTACGAGCAGTACTTC.

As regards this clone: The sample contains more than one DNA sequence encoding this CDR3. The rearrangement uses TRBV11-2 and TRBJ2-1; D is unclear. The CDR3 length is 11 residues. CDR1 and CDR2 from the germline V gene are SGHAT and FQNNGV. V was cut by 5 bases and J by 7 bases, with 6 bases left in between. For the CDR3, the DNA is TGTGCCAGCAGCCTTATTAATGAGCAGTTCTTC. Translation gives CASSLINEQFF. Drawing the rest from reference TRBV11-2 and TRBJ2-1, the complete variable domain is EAGVAQSPRYKIIEKRQSVAFWCNPISGHATLYWYQQILGQGPKLLIQFQNNGVVDDSQLPKDRFSAERLKGVDSTLKIQPAKLEDSAVYLCASSLINEQFFGPGTRLTVL.

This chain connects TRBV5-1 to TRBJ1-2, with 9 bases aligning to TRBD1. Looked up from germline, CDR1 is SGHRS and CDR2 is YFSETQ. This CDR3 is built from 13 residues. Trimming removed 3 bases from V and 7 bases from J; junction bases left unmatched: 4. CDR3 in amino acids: CASSSGQGFGYTF. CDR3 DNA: TGCGCCAGCAGCTCCGGACAGGGGTTTGGCTACACCTTC.

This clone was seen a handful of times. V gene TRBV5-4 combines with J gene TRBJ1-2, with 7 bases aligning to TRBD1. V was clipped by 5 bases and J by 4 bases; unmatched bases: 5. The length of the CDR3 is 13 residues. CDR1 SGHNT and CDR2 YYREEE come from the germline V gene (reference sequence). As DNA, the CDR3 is TGTGCCAGCAGTAGTCAGGGGGGCTATGGCTACACCTTC. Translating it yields CASSSQGGYGYTF.

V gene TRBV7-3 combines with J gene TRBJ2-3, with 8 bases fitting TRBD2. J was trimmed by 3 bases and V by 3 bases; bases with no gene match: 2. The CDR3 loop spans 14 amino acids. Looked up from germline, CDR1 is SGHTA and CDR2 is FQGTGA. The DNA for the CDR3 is TGTGCCAGCAGCTTGGGCGGGAGGACAGATACGCAGTATTTT. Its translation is CASSLGGRTDTQYF.